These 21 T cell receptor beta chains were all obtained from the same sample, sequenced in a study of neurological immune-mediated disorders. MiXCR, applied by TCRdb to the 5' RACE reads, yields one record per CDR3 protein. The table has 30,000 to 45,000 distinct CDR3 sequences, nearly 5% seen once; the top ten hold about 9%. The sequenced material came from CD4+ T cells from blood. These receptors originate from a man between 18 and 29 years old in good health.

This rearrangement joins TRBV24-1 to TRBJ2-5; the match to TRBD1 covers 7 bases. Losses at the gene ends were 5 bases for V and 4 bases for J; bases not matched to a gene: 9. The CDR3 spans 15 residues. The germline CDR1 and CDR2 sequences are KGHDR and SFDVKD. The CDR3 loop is CATSAWTGGIETQYF. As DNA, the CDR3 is TGTGCCACCAGTGCCTGGACAGGAGGCATAGAGACCCAGTACTTC.

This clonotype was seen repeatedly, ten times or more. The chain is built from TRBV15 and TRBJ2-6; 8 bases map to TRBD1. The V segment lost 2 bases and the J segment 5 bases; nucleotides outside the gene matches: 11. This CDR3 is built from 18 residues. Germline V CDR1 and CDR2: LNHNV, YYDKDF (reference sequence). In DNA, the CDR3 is TGTGCCACCAGCAGATCCCTGGCTCAGGGGGCTAGGGCCAACGTCCTGACTTTC. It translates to CATSRSLAQGARANVLTF.

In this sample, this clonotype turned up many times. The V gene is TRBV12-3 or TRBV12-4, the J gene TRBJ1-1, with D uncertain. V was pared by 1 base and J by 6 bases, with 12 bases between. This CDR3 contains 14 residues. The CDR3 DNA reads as TGTGCCAGCAGTTTAGGCGTCTCCAGACCTGAAGCTTTCTTT. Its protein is CASSLGVSRPEAFF.

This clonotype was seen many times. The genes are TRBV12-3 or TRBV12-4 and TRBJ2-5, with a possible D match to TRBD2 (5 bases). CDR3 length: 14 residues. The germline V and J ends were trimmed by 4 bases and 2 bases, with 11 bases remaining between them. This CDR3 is CASSSLVLQETQYF. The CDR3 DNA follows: TGTGCCAGCAGTTCACTAGTTCTTCAAGAGACCCAGTACTTC.

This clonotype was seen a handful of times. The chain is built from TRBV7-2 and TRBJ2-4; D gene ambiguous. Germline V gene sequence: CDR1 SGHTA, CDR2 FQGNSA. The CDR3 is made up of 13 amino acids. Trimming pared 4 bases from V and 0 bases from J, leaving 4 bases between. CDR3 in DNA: TGTGCCAGCAGCTGGAGAGCCAAAAACATTCAGTACTTC. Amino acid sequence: CASSWRAKNIQYF.

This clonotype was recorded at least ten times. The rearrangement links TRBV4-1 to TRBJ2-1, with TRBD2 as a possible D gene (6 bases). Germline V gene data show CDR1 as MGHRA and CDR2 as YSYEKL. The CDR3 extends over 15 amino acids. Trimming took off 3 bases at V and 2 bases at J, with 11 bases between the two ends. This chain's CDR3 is CASSHVGGTYNEQFF. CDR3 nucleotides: TGCGCCAGCAGCCACGTGGGGGGTACCTACAATGAGCAGTTCTTC.

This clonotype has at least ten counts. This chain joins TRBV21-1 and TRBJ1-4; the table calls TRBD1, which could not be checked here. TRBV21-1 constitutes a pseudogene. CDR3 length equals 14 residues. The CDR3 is CASTYGDRNEKLFF. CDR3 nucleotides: TGTGCCAGTACCTACGGGGACAGGAATGAAAAACTGTTTTTT.

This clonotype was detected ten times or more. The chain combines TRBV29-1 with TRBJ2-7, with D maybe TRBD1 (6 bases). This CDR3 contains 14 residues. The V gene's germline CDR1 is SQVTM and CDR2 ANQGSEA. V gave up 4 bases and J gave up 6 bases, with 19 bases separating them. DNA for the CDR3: TGCAGCGTTGTGCGCTCGGGCGGCAGGGGCGAGCAGTACTTC. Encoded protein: CSVVRSGGRGEQYF.

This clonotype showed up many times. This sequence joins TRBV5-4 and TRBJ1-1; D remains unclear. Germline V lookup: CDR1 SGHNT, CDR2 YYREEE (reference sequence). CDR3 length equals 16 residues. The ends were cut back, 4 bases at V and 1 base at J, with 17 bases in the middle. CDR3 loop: CASSPPHPGRNTEAFF. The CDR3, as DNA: TGTGCCAGCAGCCCTCCTCATCCCGGTAGGAACACTGAAGCTTTCTTT.

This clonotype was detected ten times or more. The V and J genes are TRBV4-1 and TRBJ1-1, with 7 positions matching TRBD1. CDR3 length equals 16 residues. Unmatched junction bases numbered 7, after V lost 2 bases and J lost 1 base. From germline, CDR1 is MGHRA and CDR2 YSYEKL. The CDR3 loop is CASSQLRTGQNTEAFF. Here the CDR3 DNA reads TGCGCCAGCAGCCAATTACGGACAGGTCAGAACACTGAAGCTTTCTTT.

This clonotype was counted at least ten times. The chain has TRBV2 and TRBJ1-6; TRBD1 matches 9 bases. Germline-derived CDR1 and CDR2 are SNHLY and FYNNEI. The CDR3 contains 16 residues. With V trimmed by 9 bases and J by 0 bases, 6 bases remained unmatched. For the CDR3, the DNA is TGTGCCAGTGGGGGGACAGGGAGCTCCTATAATTCACCCCTCCACTTT. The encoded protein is CASGGTGSSYNSPLHF. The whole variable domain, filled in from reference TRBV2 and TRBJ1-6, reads EPEVTQTPSHQVTQMGQEVILRCVPISNHLYFYWYRQILGQKVEFLVSFYNNEISEKSEIFDDQFSVERPDGSNFTLKIRSTKLEDSAMYFCASGGTGSSYNSPLHFGNGTRLTVT.

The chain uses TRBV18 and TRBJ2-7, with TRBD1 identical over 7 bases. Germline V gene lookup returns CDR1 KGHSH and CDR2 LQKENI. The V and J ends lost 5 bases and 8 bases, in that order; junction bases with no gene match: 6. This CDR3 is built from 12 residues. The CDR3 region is CASSSDRDQQYF. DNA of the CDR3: TGTGCCAGCTCATCAGACAGGGACCAGCAGTACTTC.

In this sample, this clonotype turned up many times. CDR3 in DNA: TGCAGTGCCCAGCCCTTTGGCACTGGGGCCAACGTCCTGACTTTC. Its protein is CSAQPFGTGANVLTF. The chain uses TRBV20-1 and TRBJ2-6, with no clear D. Germline values: CDR1 DFQATT, CDR2 SNEGSKA (reference sequence). The CDR3 has 15 residues. The germline V and J ends were trimmed by 6 bases and 2 bases, with 14 bases remaining between them.

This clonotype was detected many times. The CDR3 sequence: CASSFFQDRAYEQYF. CDR3 in DNA: TGTGCCAGCAGTTTTTTCCAGGACAGGGCCTACGAGCAGTACTTC. The rearrangement uses TRBV12-3 or TRBV12-4 and TRBJ2-7, with 8 positions matching TRBD1. V was pared by 3 bases and J by 2 bases, with 6 bases of the junction left unmatched. The CDR3 totals 15 residues.

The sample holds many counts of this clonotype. CDR3 sequence reads: CASSLAGGDGKQPQHF. CDR3 coding DNA: TGTGCCAGCAGCTTAGCTGGGGGGGACGGGAAGCAGCCCCAGCATTTT. This chain links TRBV7-9 with TRBJ1-5; possibly TRBD1 for D (5 bases). The germline V and J ends were trimmed by 0 bases and 7 bases, with 16 bases remaining between them. Germline CDR1 and CDR2: SEHNR and FQNEAQ (reference sequence). The CDR3 spans 16 residues. Full variable domain (remainder filled in from reference TRBV7-9 and TRBJ1-5): DTGVSQNPRHKITKRGQNVTFRCDPISEHNRLYWYRQTLGQGPEFLTYFQNEAQLEKSRLLSDRFSAERPKGSFSTLEIQRTEQGDSAMYLCASSLAGGDGKQPQHFGDGTRLSIL.

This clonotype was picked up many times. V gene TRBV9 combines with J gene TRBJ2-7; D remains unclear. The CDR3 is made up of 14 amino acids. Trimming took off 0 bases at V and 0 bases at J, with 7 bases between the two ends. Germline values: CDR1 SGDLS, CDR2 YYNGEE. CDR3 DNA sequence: TGTGCCAGCAGCGTAGATTACAGCTCCTACGAGCAGTACTTC. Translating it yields CASSVDYSSYEQYF.

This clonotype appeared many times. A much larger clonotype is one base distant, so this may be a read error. CDR3 sequence: CVSSSKLAALSYEQYF. The CDR3 bases are TGTGTCAGCAGTTCAAAACTAGCGGCGTTAAGTTACGAGCAGTACTTC. The chain recombines TRBV6-6 with TRBJ2-7, with 8 bases fitting TRBD2. This CDR3 region has 16 residues. Germline CDR1 is MNHNY and CDR2 is SVGAGI (reference sequence).

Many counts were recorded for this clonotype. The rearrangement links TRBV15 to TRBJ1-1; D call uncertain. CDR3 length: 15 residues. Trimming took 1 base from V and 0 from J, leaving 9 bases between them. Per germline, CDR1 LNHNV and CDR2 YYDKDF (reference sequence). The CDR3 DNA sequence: TGTGCCACCAGCAGAGGGTTCGCAGTGAACACTGAAGCTTTCTTT. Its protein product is CATSRGFAVNTEAFF.

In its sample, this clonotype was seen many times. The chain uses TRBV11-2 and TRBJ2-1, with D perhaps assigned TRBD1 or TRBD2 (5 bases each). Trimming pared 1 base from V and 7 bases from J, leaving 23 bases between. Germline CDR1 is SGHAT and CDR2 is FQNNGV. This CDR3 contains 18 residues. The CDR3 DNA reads TGTGCCAGCAGCTTAGCGGCAGGGACCCACGTAAAAGCGAATGAGCAGTTCTTC. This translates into CASSLAAGTHVKANEQFF.

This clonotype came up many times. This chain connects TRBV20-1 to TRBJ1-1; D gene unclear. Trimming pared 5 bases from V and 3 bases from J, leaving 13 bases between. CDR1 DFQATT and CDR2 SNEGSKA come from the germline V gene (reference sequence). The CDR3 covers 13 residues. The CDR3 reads CSAPLSLDTEAFF. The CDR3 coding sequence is TGCAGTGCTCCCCTGTCCTTAGACACTGAAGCTTTCTTT.

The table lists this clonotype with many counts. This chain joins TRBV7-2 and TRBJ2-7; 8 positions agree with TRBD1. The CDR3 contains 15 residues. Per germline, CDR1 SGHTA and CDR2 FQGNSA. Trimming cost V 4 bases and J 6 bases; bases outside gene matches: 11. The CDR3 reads CASSSRRAGGGEQYF. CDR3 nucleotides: TGTGCCAGCAGCTCCCGCCGGGCAGGGGGCGGCGAGCAGTACTTC.